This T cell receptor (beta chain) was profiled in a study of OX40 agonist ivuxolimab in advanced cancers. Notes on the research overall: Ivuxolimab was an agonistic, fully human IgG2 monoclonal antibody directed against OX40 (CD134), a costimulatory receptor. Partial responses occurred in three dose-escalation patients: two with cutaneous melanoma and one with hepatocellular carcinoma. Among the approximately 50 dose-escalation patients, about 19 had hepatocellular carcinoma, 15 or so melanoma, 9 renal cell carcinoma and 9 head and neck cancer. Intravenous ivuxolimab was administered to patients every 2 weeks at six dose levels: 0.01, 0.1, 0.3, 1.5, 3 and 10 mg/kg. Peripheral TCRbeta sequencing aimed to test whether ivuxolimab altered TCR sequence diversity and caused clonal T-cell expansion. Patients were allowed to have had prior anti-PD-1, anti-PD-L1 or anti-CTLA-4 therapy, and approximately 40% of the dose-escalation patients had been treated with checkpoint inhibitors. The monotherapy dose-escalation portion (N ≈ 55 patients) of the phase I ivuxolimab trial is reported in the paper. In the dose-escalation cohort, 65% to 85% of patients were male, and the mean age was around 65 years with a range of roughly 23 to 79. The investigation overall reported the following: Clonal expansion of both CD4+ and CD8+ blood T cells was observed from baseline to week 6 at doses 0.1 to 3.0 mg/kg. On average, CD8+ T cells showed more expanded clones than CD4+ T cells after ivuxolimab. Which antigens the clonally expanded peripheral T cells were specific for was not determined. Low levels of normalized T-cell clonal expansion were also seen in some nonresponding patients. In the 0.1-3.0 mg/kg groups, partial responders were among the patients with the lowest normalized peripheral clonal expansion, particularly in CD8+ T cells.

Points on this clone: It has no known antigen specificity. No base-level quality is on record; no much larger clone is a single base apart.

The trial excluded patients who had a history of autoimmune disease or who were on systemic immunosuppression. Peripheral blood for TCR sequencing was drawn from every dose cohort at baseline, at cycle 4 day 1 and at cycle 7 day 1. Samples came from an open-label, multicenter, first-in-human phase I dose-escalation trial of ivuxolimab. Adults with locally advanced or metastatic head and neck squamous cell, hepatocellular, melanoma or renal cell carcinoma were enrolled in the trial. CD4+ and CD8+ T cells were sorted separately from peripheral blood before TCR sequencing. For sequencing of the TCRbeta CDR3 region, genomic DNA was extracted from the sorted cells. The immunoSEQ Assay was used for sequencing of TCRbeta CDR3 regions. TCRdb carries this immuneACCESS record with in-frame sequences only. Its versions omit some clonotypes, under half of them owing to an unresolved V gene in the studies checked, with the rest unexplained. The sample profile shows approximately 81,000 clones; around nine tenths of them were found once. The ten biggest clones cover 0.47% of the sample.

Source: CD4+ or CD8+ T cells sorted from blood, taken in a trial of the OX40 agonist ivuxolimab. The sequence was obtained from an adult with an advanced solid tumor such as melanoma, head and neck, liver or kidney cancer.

The DNA sequence reads TGTGCCAGCAGCCAAGTCACGGGAGATACGCAGTATTTT. This yields the protein CASSQVTGDTQYF. The chain is encoded by TRBV14 joined to TRBJ2-3, with the identity of the D gene unclear. There are 13 amino acids in the CDR3, from cysteine to phenylalanine inclusive. Of the read, only the CDR3 DNA is kept; its 39 bases are in frame from base 1. Trimming takes 1 base from V and 5 bases from J, and the germline ends sit 7 bases apart. Reading the germline V gene gives CDR1 SGHDN and CDR2 FVKESK.